These 30 T cell receptor beta chains share one sample of origin, sequenced in a study of blood T cell repertoires in COVID-19. Generated by immunoSEQ multiplex PCR, the TCRdb table keeps only in-frame clones and is missing some. The sample includes roughly 9,400 clones, around 76% of them seen just once. Material: peripheral blood. Receptors originate from a human donor in a cohort sampled during active COVID-19.

For the CDR3, the DNA is TGCGCCAGCAGCCCGCCGGGACAGGGGATCGGGGAGCTGTTTTTT. It is translated as CASSPPGQGIGELFF. The genes are TRBV5-1 and TRBJ2-2; 10 bases are shared with TRBD1. Germline CDR1 SGHRS, CDR2 YFSETQ. V lost 4 bases and J lost 7; bases outside the gene matches: 7. The CDR3 totals 15 residues.

In its sample, this clone was seen a few times. The rearrangement joins TRBV6-5 to TRBJ2-2, with TRBD1 matching over 8 bases. The CDR3 is 16 residues long. V shed 2 bases and J 7 bases; nucleotides not matched to a gene: 9. The germline gives CDR1 MNHEY, CDR2 SVGAGI. This CDR3 reads CASSYPDRVGVGELFF. The CDR3 bases are TGTGCCAGCAGTTACCCGGACAGGGTAGGCGTCGGGGAGCTGTTTTTT.

This clone appeared a single time. The V call is TRBV9, the J call TRBJ2-7; TRBD1 is a possible D gene (6 bases). Trimming took 4 bases from V and 2 from J, leaving 13 bases between them. CDR3 length equals 14 residues. The germline gives CDR1 SGDLS, CDR2 YYNGEE. The CDR3 loop is CASSTRDIPYEQYF. Written as DNA, the CDR3 is TGTGCCAGCAGCACTCGGGACATCCCCTACGAGCAGTACTTC.

This clone was counted a few times. The chain uses TRBV5-4 and TRBJ1-2; TRBD1 matches at 8 bases. V gave up 5 bases and J gave up 4 bases; unmatched junction bases: 10. Germline V lookup: CDR1 SGHNT, CDR2 YYREEE (reference sequence). CDR3 length: 15 amino acids. The CDR3 sequence: CASRDRQGAGYGYTF. Here the CDR3 DNA reads TGTGCCAGCAGAGACCGGCAGGGGGCTGGCTATGGCTACACCTTC.

This clone was seen a handful of times. This chain connects TRBV5-1 to TRBJ1-3; no clear D. Germline CDR1 SGHRS, CDR2 YFSETQ. This CDR3 is 15 amino acids long. V lost 0 bases and J lost 2, with 9 bases in between. CDR3 amino acids: CASSLAGTAGNTIYF. CDR3 bases: TGCGCCAGCAGCTTGGCCGGCACAGCTGGAAACACCATATATTTT.

The V gene is TRBV6-6, the J gene TRBJ1-1, with D tentatively TRBD1 (6 bases). The CDR3 sequence is 15 residues long. CDR1 is MNHNY and CDR2 is SVGAGI in the germline V gene (reference sequence). Trimming removed 6 bases from V and 6 bases from J, with 20 bases in between. The DNA for the CDR3 is TGTGCCAGCAGGGCAGGGGTCATGGGGGTCGCTGAAGCTTTCTTT. Its translation is CASRAGVMGVAEAFF.

The chain has TRBV7-2 and TRBJ1-5, with 8 bases matching TRBD1. After removal of 1 base from V and 7 bases from J, the junction contained 9 bases not matched to a gene. Looked up from germline, CDR1 is SGHTA and CDR2 is FQGNSA. The CDR3 consists of 16 residues. The CDR3 DNA reads TGTGCCAGCAGCTTAGAAGGTGGGACAGGATCCCAGCCCCAGCATTTT. Translating it yields CASSLEGGTGSQPQHF.

CDR3 amino acids: CAWGGQGVSNYGYTF. DNA of the CDR3: TGTGCCTGGGGGGGACAGGGGGTATCTAACTATGGCTACACCTTC. This chain uses TRBV30 with TRBJ1-2; 11 bases line up with TRBD1. V trimming: 5 bases; J trimming: 0 bases; junction bases outside the gene matches: 5. CDR3 length: 15 residues. CDR1 and CDR2 from the germline V gene are GTSNPN and SVGIG (reference sequence). Full variable domain (missing parts from reference TRBV30 and TRBJ1-2): SQTIHQWPATLVQPVGSPLSLECTVEGTSNPNLYWYRQAAGRGLQLLFYSVGIGQISSEVPQNLSASRPQDRQFILSSKKLLLSDSGFYLCAWGGQGVSNYGYTFGSGTRLTVV.

The chain employs TRBV6-6 and TRBJ1-1, with D unclear. V dropped 6 bases and J dropped 9 bases, with 14 bases sitting between them. The germline CDR1 and CDR2 sequences are MNHNY and SVGAGI (reference sequence). This CDR3 spans 12 amino acids. The CDR3 is CASSPQLTKAFF. For the CDR3, the DNA is TGTGCCAGCAGCCCGCAACTAACTAAAGCTTTCTTT.

The chain uses TRBV7-9 and TRBJ2-7, with D possibly being TRBD2 (6 bases). This CDR3 has 15 residues. Germline loops: CDR1 SEHNR, CDR2 FQNEAQ (reference sequence). V gave up 5 bases and J gave up 7 bases, with 21 bases separating them. The CDR3 reads CASSRDLRDKGEQYF. CDR3 DNA: TGTGCCAGCAGCCGTGATCTGCGGGATAAGGGTGAGCAGTACTTC.

The DNA of the CDR3 is TGTGCCATCAGTGAAACGGGACAGGGATATGGCTACACCTTC. This sequence encodes CAISETGQGYGYTF. The chain is built from TRBV10-3 and TRBJ1-2; TRBD1 agrees at 9 bases. CDR3 length equals 14 residues. The V gene end was trimmed by 3 bases and the J gene end by 5 bases; junction bases not matched to a gene: 4. Germline assignment: CDR1 ENHRY and CDR2 SYGVKD.

The chain is built from TRBV5-5 and TRBJ1-3; unclear D gene. V lost 4 bases and J lost 0, with 11 bases in between. The CDR3 covers 15 residues. Germline CDR1 and CDR2: SGHKS and YYEKEE (reference sequence). The CDR3 DNA reads as TGTGCCAGCAGCCCCGGGGTTACCTCTGGAAACACCATATATTTT. Translated, it gives CASSPGVTSGNTIYF.

J is TRBJ2-7 and V is TRBV5-1; TRBD1 is a possible D gene (6 bases). Germline V gives CDR1 SGHRS, CDR2 YFSETQ. The ends were cut back, 4 bases at V and 4 bases at J, with 21 bases in the middle. The CDR3 loop spans 16 amino acids. The CDR3 DNA follows: TGCGCCAGCAGCACACTTGGTCAGGGACAATTGTACGAGCAGTACTTC. Protein: CASSTLGQGQLYEQYF. Drawing the rest from reference TRBV5-1 and TRBJ2-7, the complete variable domain is KAGVTQTPRYLIKTRGQQVTLSCSPISGHRSVSWYQQTPGQGLQFLFEYFSETQRNKGNFPGRFSGRQFSNSRSEMNVSTLELGDSALYLCASSTLGQGQLYEQYFGPGTRLTVT.

The DNA of the CDR3 is TGTGCCAGCAGCCTGGGACAGTACGAGCAGTACTTC. It codes for CASSLGQYEQYF. The chain links TRBV28 to TRBJ2-7; 7 bases match TRBD1. After removal of 6 bases from V and 4 bases from J, the junction contained 3 bases not matched to a gene. CDR3 length equals 12 residues. The germline CDR1 and CDR2 sequences are MDHEN and SYDVKM.

CDR3 DNA: TGTGCCAGCAGCCCCGCCCCGGCGGGGGGCAATGGCTACACCTTC. It yields the protein CASSPAPAGGNGYTF. The chain joins TRBV5-4 to TRBJ1-2, with D perhaps TRBD1 (6 bases). V lost 4 bases and J lost 6, with 19 bases in between. The CDR3 has 15 amino acids. From germline, CDR1 is SGHNT and CDR2 YYREEE (reference sequence). The whole variable domain, filled in from reference TRBV5-4 and TRBJ1-2, reads ETGVTQSPTHLIKTRGQQVTLRCSSQSGHNTVSWYQQALGQGPQFIFQYYREEENGRGNFPPRFSGLQFPNYSSELNVNALELDDSALYLCASSPAPAGGNGYTFGSGTRLTVV.

This clone was picked up a small number of times. The genes are TRBV7-3 and TRBJ2-3; a possible D gene is TRBD2 (6 bases). The CDR3 is 15 amino acids. Germline V lookup: CDR1 SGHTA, CDR2 FQGTGA. The V gene lost 5 bases and the J gene lost 6 bases, with 18 bases spanning the gap. The CDR3 sequence is CASSATGLPPDTQYF. The CDR3 DNA reads as TGTGCCAGCAGCGCGACGGGACTCCCCCCCGATACGCAGTATTTT. The variable domain in full, completed from reference TRBV7-3 and TRBJ2-3, reads GAGVSQTPSNKVTEKGKYVELRCDPISGHTALYWYRQSLGQGPEFLIYFQGTGAADDSGLPNDRFFAVRPEGSVSTLKIQRTERGDSAVYLCASSATGLPPDTQYFGPGTRLTVL.

This clone was observed a single time. The chain couples TRBV20-1 to TRBJ2-3; TRBD2 matches at 12 bases. The germline CDR1 and CDR2 sequences are DFQATT and SNEGSKA (reference sequence). The CDR3 runs 15 residues. V was clipped by 3 bases and J by 6 bases; unmatched bases: 7. Here the CDR3 DNA reads TGCAGTGCTAGTACGCTAGCGGGGGGGCATGATACGCAGTATTTT. It translates to CSASTLAGGHDTQYF.

The genes are TRBV6-6 and TRBJ1-5; the match to TRBD1 covers 11 bases. Germline V gene lookup returns CDR1 MNHNY and CDR2 SVGAGI (reference sequence). CDR3 length: 15 amino acids. V lost 5 bases, J lost 2 bases, and 2 bases stayed unmatched. As DNA, the CDR3 is TGTGCCAGCAGTCGGGACAGGGGGGGCAATCAGCCCCAGCATTTT. This gives the protein CASSRDRGGNQPQHF.

The genes are TRBV6-1 and TRBJ2-5, with 7 nucleotides matching TRBD1. V lost 1 base to trimming and J lost 13 bases; unmatched junction nucleotides: 12. This CDR3 is built from 14 residues. Germline V gene sequence: CDR1 MNHNS, CDR2 SASEGT. CDR3 sequence (DNA): TGTGCCAGCAGTGAAGAGGCGACAGGGCTTTATCCGTACTTC. It is translated as CASSEEATGLYPYF.

CDR3 region: CASRLRGLGNQPQHF. The DNA for the CDR3 is TGTGCCAGCAGATTGAGGGGGTTAGGCAATCAGCCCCAGCATTTT. The chain joins TRBV6-5 to TRBJ1-5; D possibly corresponds to TRBD1 (6 bases). Per germline, CDR1 MNHEY and CDR2 SVGAGI. Trimming shortened V by 6 bases and J by 2 bases, and 14 bases separated the two germline ends. This CDR3 region has 15 residues.

This clone was seen a single time. The chain carries TRBV19 and TRBJ1-5; 9 nucleotides align to TRBD1. The germline CDR1 and CDR2 sequences are LNHDA and SQIVND (reference sequence). The V segment lost 4 bases and the J segment 0 bases; nucleotides outside the gene matches: 10. CDR3 length equals 18 residues. This CDR3 is CASSTTGTGFYSNQPQHF. The CDR3 coding sequence is TGTGCCAGTAGTACCACCGGGACAGGGTTCTATAGCAATCAGCCCCAGCATTTT.

The gene calls are TRBV3-1 (or the pseudogene TRBV3-2) and TRBJ2-7; TRBD1 agrees at 9 bases. The CDR3 covers 16 residues. V was pared by 2 bases and J by 6 bases, with 11 bases of the junction left unmatched. The germline V gene encodes CDR1 LGHDT and CDR2 YNNKEL (reference sequence). CDR3 DNA: TGTGCCAGCAGCCAAAGATTCCGGGACAGGGTCCTCGAGCAGTACTTC. This codes for CASSQRFRDRVLEQYF.

The chain recombines TRBV28 with TRBJ1-4; TRBD1 aligns across 8 bases. V lost 7 bases and J lost 6; bases outside the gene matches: 4. CDR3 length equals 13 residues. Germline assignment: CDR1 MDHEN and CDR2 SYDVKM. CDR3 bases: TGTGCCAGCACAGGGGGCCGGGATGAAAAACTGTTTTTT. Protein sequence: CASTGGRDEKLFF.

This chain uses TRBV9 with TRBJ2-3; D unclear. V lost 3 bases and J 1 base, leaving 12 bases between the germline ends. The length of the CDR3 is 15 residues. Germline-derived CDR1 and CDR2 are SGDLS and YYNGEE. The CDR3 DNA reads TGTGCCAGCAGCGCCACTCTAGGCCGCACAGATACGCAGTATTTT. Amino acid sequence: CASSATLGRTDTQYF.

V usage is TRBV27 and J usage is TRBJ2-7; TRBD2 matches at 8 bases. The length of the CDR3 is 13 residues. The V gene's germline CDR1 is MNHEY and CDR2 SMNVEV (reference sequence). V shed 7 bases and J 3 bases; nucleotides not matched to a gene: 5. The CDR3 DNA reads TGTGCCAGCACCAACCGGGGGGGCTACGAGCAGTACTTC. Translated, it gives CASTNRGGYEQYF.

This clone has only one observation. This chain uses TRBV2 with TRBJ1-2; D is unresolved. Looked up from germline, CDR1 is SNHLY and CDR2 is FYNNEI. The CDR3 spans 12 residues. V lost 5 bases to trimming and J lost 3 bases, with 7 bases between them. CDR3 nucleotide sequence: TGTGCCAGCAGTCGACAAGACTATGGCTACACCTTC. It is translated as CASSRQDYGYTF.

The rearrangement joins TRBV5-1 to TRBJ1-6; D gene ambiguous. The CDR3 loop spans 14 amino acids. Trimming stripped 0 bases from V and 7 bases from J, with 8 bases between. Germline V lookup: CDR1 SGHRS, CDR2 YFSETQ. The CDR3: CASSLGESNSPLHF. CDR3 sequence (DNA): TGCGCCAGCAGCTTGGGGGAGTCGAATTCACCCCTCCACTTT. The full variable domain, its missing parts supplied by reference TRBV5-1 and TRBJ1-6, is KAGVTQTPRYLIKTRGQQVTLSCSPISGHRSVSWYQQTPGQGLQFLFEYFSETQRNKGNFPGRFSGRQFSNSRSEMNVSTLELGDSALYLCASSLGESNSPLHFGNGTRLTVT.

The gene calls are TRBV12-5 and TRBJ2-3, with a weak D call TRBD1 (5 bases). CDR1 LGHNT and CDR2 FRNRAP come from the germline V gene. The CDR3 has 14 residues. Trimming cost V 5 bases and J 7 bases, with 16 bases left between them. In DNA form, the CDR3 reads TGTGCTAGTGGTCCAGACACAGGCACGAATACGCAGTATTTT. Its protein product is CASGPDTGTNTQYF.

This chain uses TRBV5-1 with TRBJ2-7; D uncertain. The CDR3 is 14 amino acids. Trimming took 0 bases from V and 2 from J, leaving 9 bases between them. Germline CDR1 is SGHRS and CDR2 is YFSETQ. The CDR3 spells CASSLEPFAYEQYF. CDR3 DNA: TGCGCCAGCAGCTTGGAGCCGTTCGCCTACGAGCAGTACTTC.

The CDR3 loop is CASRPGLGPTDTQYF. DNA for the CDR3: TGTGCCAGCAGACCGGGCCTGGGGCCGACAGATACGCAGTATTTT. This chain links TRBV28 with TRBJ2-3; a weak D match, TRBD1 (5 bases). V was pared by 6 bases and J by 3 bases, with 16 bases between. The CDR3 is 15 residues long. Germline CDR1 and CDR2: MDHEN and SYDVKM.